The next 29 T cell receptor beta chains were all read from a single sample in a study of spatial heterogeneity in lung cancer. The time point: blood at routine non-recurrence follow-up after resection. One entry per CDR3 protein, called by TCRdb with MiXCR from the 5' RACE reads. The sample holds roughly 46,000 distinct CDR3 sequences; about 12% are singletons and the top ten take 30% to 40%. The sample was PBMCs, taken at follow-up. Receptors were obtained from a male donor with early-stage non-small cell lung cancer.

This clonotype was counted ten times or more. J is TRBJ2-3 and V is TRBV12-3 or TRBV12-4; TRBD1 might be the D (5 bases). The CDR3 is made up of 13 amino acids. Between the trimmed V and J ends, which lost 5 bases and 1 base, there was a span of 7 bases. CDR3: CASSIQGTDTQYF. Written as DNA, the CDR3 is TGTGCCAGCAGTATACAGGGCACAGATACGCAGTATTTT.

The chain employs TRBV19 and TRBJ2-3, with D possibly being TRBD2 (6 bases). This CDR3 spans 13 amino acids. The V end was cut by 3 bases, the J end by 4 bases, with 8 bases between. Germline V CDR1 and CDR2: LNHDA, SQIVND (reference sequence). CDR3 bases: TGTGCCAGTAGTATCGGAGGGCCAGATACGCAGTATTTT. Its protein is CASSIGGPDTQYF.

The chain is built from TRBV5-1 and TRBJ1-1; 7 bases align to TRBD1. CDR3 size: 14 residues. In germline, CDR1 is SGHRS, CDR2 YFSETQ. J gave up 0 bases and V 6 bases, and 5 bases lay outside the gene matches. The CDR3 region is CASTPTGMNTEAFF. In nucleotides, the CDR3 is TGCGCCAGCACCCCGACAGGGATGAACACTGAAGCTTTCTTT.

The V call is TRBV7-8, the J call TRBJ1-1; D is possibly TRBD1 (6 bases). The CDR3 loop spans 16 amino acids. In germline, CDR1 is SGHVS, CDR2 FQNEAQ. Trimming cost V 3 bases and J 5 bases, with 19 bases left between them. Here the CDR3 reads CASSFPGGAGVTEAFF. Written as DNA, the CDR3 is TGTGCCAGCAGCTTCCCCGGGGGGGCCGGGGTTACTGAAGCTTTCTTT.

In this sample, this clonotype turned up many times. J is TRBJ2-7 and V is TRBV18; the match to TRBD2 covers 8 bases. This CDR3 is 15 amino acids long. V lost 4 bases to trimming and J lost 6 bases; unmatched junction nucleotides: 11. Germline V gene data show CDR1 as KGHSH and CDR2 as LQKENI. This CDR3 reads CASSQSGGPTTEQYF. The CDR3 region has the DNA TGTGCCAGCTCACAGAGCGGGGGCCCTACTACCGAGCAGTACTTC.

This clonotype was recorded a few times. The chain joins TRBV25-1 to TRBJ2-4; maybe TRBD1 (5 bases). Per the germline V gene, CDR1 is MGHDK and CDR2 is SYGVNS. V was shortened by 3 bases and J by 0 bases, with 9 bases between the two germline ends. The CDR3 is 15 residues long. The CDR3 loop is CASSDTGLAKNIQYF. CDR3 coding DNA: TGTGCCAGCAGTGATACAGGCCTAGCCAAAAACATTCAGTACTTC.

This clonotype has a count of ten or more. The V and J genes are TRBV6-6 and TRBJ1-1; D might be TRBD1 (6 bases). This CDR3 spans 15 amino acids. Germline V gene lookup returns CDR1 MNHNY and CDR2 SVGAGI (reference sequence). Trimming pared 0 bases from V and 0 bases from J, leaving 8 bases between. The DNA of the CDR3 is TGTGCCAGCAGTTACTCTGGGACACTGAACACTGAAGCTTTCTTT. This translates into CASSYSGTLNTEAFF.

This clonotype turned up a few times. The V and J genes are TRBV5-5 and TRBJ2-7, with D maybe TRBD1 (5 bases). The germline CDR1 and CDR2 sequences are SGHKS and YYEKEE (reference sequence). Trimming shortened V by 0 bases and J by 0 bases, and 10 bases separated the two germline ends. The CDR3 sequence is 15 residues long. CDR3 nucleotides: TGTGCCAGCAGCTTGGGACAGATGAGCTCCTACGAGCAGTACTTC. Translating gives CASSLGQMSSYEQYF.

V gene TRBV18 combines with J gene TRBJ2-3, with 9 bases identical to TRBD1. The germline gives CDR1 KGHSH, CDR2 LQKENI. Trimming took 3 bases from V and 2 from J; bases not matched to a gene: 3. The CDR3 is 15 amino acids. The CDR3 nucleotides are TGTGCCAGCTCACCGGGACAGGGCCACACAGATACGCAGTATTTT. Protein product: CASSPGQGHTDTQYF.

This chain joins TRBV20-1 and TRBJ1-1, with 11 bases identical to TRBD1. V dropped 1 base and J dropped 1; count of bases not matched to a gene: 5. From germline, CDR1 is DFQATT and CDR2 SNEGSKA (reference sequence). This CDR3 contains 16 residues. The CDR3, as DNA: TGCAGTGCTAGAGTCGGCGGGACAGGGGGGAACACTGAAGCTTTCTTT. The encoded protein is CSARVGGTGGNTEAFF.

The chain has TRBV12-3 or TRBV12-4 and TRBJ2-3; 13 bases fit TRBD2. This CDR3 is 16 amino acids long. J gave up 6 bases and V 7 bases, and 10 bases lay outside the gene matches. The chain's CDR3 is CASTPGLAGPWDTQYF. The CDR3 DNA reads TGTGCCAGCACCCCGGGACTAGCGGGGCCTTGGGATACGCAGTATTTT.

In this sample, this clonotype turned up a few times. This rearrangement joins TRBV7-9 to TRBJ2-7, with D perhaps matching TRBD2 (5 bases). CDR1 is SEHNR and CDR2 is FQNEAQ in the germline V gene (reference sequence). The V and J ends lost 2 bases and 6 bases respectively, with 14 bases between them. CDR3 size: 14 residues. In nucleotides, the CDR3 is TGTGCCAGCAGCTTAAGGAGGTTCTCTGCCGAGCAGTACTTC. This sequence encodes CASSLRRFSAEQYF. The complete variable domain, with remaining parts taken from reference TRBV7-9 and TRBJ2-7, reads DTGVSQNPRHKITKRGQNVTFRCDPISEHNRLYWYRQTLGQGPEFLTYFQNEAQLEKSRLLSDRFSAERPKGSFSTLEIQRTEQGDSAMYLCASSLRRFSAEQYFGPGTRLTVT.

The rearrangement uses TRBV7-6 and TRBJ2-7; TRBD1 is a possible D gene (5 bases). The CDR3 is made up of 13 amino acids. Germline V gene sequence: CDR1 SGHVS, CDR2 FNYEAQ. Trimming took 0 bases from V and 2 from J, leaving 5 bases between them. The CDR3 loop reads CASSLAGAYEQYF. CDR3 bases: TGTGCCAGCAGCTTAGCAGGGGCCTACGAGCAGTACTTC.

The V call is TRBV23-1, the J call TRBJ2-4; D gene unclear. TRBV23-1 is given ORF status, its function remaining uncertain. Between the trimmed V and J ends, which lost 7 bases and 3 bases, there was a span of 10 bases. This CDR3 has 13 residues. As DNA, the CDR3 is TGCGCCAGCACCAATTCGGGCAAAAACATTCAGTACTTC. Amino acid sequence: CASTNSGKNIQYF.

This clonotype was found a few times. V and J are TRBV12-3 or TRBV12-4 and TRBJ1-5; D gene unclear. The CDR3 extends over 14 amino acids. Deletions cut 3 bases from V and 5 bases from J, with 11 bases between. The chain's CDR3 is CASSLAQKDQPQHF. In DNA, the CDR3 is TGTGCCAGCAGTTTGGCCCAGAAAGATCAGCCCCAGCATTTT.

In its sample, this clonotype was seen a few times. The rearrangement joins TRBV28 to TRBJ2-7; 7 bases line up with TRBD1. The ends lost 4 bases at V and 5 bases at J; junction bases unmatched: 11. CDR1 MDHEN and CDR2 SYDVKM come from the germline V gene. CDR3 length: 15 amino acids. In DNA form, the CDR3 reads TGTGCCAGCAGTTCAACAGGGGCGCCTTACCACGAGCAGTACTTC. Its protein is CASSSTGAPYHEQYF.

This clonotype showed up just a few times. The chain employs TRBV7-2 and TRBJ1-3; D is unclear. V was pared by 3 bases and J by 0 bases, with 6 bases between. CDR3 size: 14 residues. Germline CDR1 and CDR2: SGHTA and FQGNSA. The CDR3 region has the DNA TGTGCCAGCAGCTTGGGCCTCTCTGGAAACACCATATATTTT. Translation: CASSLGLSGNTIYF.

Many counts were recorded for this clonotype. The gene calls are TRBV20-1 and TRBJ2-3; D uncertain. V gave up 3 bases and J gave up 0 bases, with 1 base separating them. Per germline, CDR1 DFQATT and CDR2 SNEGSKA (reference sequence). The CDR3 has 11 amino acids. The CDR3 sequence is CSASSTDTQYF. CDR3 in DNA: TGCAGTGCTAGCAGCACAGATACGCAGTATTTT.

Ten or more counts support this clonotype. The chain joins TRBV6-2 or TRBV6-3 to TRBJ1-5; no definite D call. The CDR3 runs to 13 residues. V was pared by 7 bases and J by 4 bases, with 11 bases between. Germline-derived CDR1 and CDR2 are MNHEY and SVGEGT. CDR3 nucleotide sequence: TGTGCCAGCACCCTCACAGCGAATCAGCCCCAGCATTTT. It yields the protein CASTLTANQPQHF.

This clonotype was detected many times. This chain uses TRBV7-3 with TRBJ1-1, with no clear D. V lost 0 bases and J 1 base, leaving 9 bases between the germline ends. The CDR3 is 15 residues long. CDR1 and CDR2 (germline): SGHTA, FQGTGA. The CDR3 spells CASSLTGRANTEAFF. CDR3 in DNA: TGTGCCAGCAGCTTAACGGGCCGGGCGAACACTGAAGCTTTCTTT.

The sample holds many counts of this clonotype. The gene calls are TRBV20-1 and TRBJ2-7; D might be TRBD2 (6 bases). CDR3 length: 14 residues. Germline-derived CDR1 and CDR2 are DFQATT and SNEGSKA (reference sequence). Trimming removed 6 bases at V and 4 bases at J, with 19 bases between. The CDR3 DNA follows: TGCAGTGCCTACGCAGGGACTTTTAGATACGAGCAGTACTTC. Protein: CSAYAGTFRYEQYF.

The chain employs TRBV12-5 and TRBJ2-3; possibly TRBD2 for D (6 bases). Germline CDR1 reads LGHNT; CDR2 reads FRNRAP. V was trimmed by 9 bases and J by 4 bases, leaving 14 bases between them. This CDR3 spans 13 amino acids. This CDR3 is CASSDYPPDTQYF. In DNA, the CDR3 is TGTGCTAGCTCGGACTATCCTCCAGATACGCAGTATTTT.

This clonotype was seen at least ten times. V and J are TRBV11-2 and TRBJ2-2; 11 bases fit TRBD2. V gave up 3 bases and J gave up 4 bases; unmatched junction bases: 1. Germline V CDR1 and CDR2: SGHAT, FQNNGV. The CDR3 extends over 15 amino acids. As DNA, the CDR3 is TGTGCCAGCAGCTTTCTAGCGGGAGGCACCGGGGAGCTGTTTTTT. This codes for CASSFLAGGTGELFF.

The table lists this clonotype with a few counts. CDR3 loop: CASSSLSGSTDTQYF. The CDR3 DNA is TGTGCCAGCAGCTCCCTTAGCGGGTCGACAGATACGCAGTATTTT. This chain joins TRBV7-2 and TRBJ2-3, with 7 bases lining up with TRBD2. CDR1 and CDR2 from the germline V gene are SGHTA and FQGNSA. The CDR3 sequence is 15 residues long. V lost 4 bases and J lost 3; bases outside the gene matches: 7.

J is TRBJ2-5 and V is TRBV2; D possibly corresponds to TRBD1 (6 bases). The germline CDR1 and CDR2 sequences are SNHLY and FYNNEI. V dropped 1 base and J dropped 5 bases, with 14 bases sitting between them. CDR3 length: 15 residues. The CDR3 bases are TGTGCCAGCAGTGAAGGGGCAGGGGTCGGGGAGACCCAGTACTTC. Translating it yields CASSEGAGVGETQYF.

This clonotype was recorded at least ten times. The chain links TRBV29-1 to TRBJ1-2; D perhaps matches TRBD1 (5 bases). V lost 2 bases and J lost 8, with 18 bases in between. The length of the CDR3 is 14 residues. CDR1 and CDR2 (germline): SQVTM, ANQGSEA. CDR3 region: CSVELSDMIDGYTF. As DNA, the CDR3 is TGCAGCGTTGAATTATCGGACATGATCGACGGCTACACCTTC.

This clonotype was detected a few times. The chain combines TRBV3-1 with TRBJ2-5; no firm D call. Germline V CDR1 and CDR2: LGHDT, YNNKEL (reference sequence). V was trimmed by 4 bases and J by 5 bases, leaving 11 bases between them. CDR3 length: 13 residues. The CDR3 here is CASSPVGWETQYF. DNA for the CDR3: TGTGCCAGCAGCCCCGTAGGATGGGAGACCCAGTACTTC.

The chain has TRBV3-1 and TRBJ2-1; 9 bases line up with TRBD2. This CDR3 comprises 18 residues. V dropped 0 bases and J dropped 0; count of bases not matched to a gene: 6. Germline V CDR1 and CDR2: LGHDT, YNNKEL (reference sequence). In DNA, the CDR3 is TGTGCCAGCAGCCAAGATCCCAGCGGGAGGAGCTCCTACAATGAGCAGTTCTTC. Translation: CASSQDPSGRSSYNEQFF.

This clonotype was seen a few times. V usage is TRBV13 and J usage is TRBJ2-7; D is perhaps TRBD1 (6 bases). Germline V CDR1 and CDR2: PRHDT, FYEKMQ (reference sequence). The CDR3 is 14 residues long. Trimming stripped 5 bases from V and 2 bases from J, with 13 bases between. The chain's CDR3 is CASSPGQRTYEQYF. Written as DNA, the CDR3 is TGTGCCAGCAGCCCCGGACAGAGGACCTACGAGCAGTACTTC.